Below, 4 T cell receptor delta chains from the same sample are listed, as sequenced in a study of γδ T cells in repeated Plasmodium falciparum infection (dated by TCRdb to 2020 to 2022). For bulk TCR repertoire analysis, Vgamma9/Vdelta2+ and Vdelta2-negative gammadelta T cell populations were flow-sorted out of peripheral blood mononuclear cells. Preparation of the library involved multiplex PCR. Reads for this sample came from an Illumina MiSeq. After TCRdb called clones again from the public reads with CATT, rows with identical DNA were merged. This sample lists 70,000 to 95,000 delta-chain clones; approximately 1.5% were detected once. Around 8.3% of the sample is taken by the ten largest. Sequenced input: gamma-delta T cells from blood. These receptor sequences come from a pool of human donors (malaria-infected and uninfected, not separated).

This clone was counted only a few times. The protein in TCRdb stems from a much larger clone and differs at residue 13 from this DNA's translation, likely a read error; here the protein is translated from the DNA. V and J are TRDV2 and TRDJ1; the D gene is possibly TRDD3 (6 bases). Matching the DNA to germline supplied the J gene, which TCRdb does not give. The CDR3 consists of 16 residues. Germline CDR1 GEAIGNYY, CDR2 EKD. The CDR3 spells CACDTVGGEYTDELIF. CDR3 sequence (DNA): TGTGCCTGTGACACCGTAGGGGGAGAGTACACCGATGAACTCATCTTT.

A note on this clone: TCRdb's protein for this DNA is that of a much larger clone and differs from the translation at residue 16, likely a read error; the protein shown is the DNA translation. The chain is built from TRDV1 and TRDJ1, with a weak D call TRDD2 (6 bases). The length of the CDR3 is 23 residues. The germline gives CDR1 TSWWSYY, CDR2 QGS. Trimming shortened V by 0 bases and J by 9 bases, and 41 bases separated the two germline ends. The CDR3 coding sequence is TGTGCTCTTGGGGAACTTGGCCGCCGGGGGTCCTACGGAGCGGTGGGCGGGCGGGGAGAACTCATCTTT. It is translated as CALGELGRRGSYGAVGGRGELIF.

Concerning this clone itself: The TCRdb protein comes from a much larger clone and disagrees with this DNA's translation at residue 9, likely due to a read error; the protein given here is derived from the DNA. The J gene went uncalled, whereas the V gene is TRDV1; the table calls TRDD3, which could not be checked here. The germline gives CDR1 TSWWSYY, CDR2 QGS. The CDR3 spans 24 residues. In DNA, the CDR3 is TGTGCTCTTGGGGAACGGGACTCCCCAAATCATTTACTGGGGGATACGGTGAACACCGATAAACTTATCTTT. This codes for CALGERDSPNHLLGDTVNTDKLIF.

This clone was seen a handful of times. Since a far larger clone is one base different, this is likely a read error. Other DNA sequences in this sample translate to the same CDR3. The chain uses TRDV1 and TRDJ3; no clear D. Germline V gene data show CDR1 as TSWWSYY and CDR2 as QGS. The CDR3 length is 19 residues. V gave up 0 bases and J gave up 2 bases, with 14 bases separating them. The CDR3 reads CALGELAGGTTWDTRQMFF. In DNA, the CDR3 is TGTGCTCTTGGGGAACTCGCTGGTGGAACCACCTGGGACACCCGACAGATGTTTTTC.